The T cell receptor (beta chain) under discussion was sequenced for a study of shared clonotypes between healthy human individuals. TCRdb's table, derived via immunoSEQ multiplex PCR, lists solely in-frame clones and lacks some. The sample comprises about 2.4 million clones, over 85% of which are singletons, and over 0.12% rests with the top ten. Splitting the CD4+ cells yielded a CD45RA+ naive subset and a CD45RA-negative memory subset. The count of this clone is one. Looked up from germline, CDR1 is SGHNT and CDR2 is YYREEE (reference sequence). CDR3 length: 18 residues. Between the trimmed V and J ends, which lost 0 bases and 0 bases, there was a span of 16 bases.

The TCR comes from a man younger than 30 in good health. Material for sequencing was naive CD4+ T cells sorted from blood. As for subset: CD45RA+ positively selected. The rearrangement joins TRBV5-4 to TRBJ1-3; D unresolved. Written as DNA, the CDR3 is TGTGCCAGCAGCTTGGCCCTGTCAGGTGGACTCTCTGGAAACACCATATATTTT. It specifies CASSLALSGGLSGNTIYF.